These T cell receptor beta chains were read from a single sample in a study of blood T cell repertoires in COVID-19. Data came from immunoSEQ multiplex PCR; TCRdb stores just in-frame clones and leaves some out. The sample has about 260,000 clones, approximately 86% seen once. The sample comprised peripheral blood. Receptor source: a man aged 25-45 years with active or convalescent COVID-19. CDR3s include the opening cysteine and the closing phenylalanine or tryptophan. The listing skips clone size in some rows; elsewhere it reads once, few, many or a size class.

CASSLGEGAGTEAFF	TRBJ1-1	NA	TRBV5-1
CASSAGTIWETQYF	TRBJ2-5	NA	TRBV9
CASSLGLGGTDTQYF	TRBJ2-3	NA	TRBV11-2
CASSGHGIVREKLFF	TRBJ1-4	NA	TRBV25-1
CASSLTGIGEQYF	TRBJ2-7	NA	TRBV9
CASTSGGAKETQYF	TRBJ2-5	NA	TRBV10-2
CASSMEGTGGHYGYTF	TRBJ1-2	NA	TRBV19
CASSIVGGNQPQHF	TRBJ1-5	NA	TRBV19
CASSFIGVGGTEAFF	TRBJ1-1	NA	TRBV7-2
CASSQLQGIGEKLFF	TRBJ1-4	NA	TRBV14
CASRRGLRSPLHF	TRBJ1-6	once	TRBV6-5
CASSLDRSYTEAFF	TRBJ1-1	once	TRBV11-2
CASSLGHSGNTIYF	TRBJ1-3	once	TRBV7-9
CASGDRGSSTGNTIYF	TRBJ1-3	NA	TRBV19
CASSFRDRSNEQFF	TRBJ2-1	NA	TRBV13
CASSARDRAYEQYF	TRBJ2-7	few	TRBV9
CAINLKSSSYEQYF	TRBJ2-7	NA	TRBV2
CASRGTVYQETQYF	TRBJ2-5	NA	TRBV3-1/TRBV3-2
CASSSEGPSDQPQHF	TRBJ1-5	NA	TRBV5-8
CASSPWTGQTVQFF	TRBJ2-1	NA	TRBV5-4
CASTRQGGSYEQYF	TRBJ2-7	NA	TRBV7-2
CASSRLGGRFQDTEAFF	TRBJ1-1	once	TRBV7-6
CASRPGTAYEQYF	TRBJ2-7	NA	TRBV12-3/TRBV12-4
CASQATGTALHEQYF	TRBJ2-7	NA	TRBV7-2
CASSPWGEQNIQYF	TRBJ2-4	NA	TRBV18
CSVDEKPGAEAFF	TRBJ1-1	once	TRBV29-1
CASSVEGTPGKLFF	TRBJ1-4	NA	TRBV9
CASSFGQGPTNEQFF	TRBJ2-1	once	TRBV2
CASSLMGRGDTQYF	TRBJ2-3	NA	TRBV7-3
CASSRGLAGGPQETQYF	TRBJ2-5	NA	TRBV5-1
CASSPGTDYNEQFF	TRBJ2-1	NA	TRBV9
CASSLKTQANEQFF	TRBJ2-1	NA	TRBV7-2
CSVAKTGEETQYF	TRBJ2-5	once	TRBV29-1
CASSLNRRGTDTQYF	TRBJ2-3	NA	TRBV5-1
CASSFRSNTEAFF	TRBJ1-1	NA	TRBV12-3/TRBV12-4
CASSFGDSNTDTQYF	TRBJ2-3	few	TRBV7-9
CASKATGTKDYGYTF	TRBJ1-2	NA	TRBV19
CASGGDEQFF	TRBJ2-1	NA	TRBV2
CASRATGTGGEKLFF	TRBJ1-4	NA	TRBV2
CASSSTYPIEPTEQYF	TRBJ2-7	NA	TRBV3-1/TRBV3-2
CASSSYESTDTQYF	TRBJ2-3	NA	TRBV19
CASSPSGADTQYF	TRBJ2-3	NA	TRBV7-8
CASSQDFTGSGNTIYF	TRBJ1-3	NA	TRBV3-1/TRBV3-2
CAWSLLQETQYF	TRBJ2-5	NA	TRBV30
CASRSGFGEQYF	TRBJ2-7	NA	TRBV7-9
CASSERRDNQPQHF	TRBJ1-5	once	TRBV18
CASSRTSPGVTHSNQPQHF	TRBJ1-5	NA	TRBV27
CASSQDSGGAGNTIYF	TRBJ1-3	NA	TRBV4-1
CASSSLGQGVYEQYF	TRBJ2-7	NA	TRBV5-4
CASSVGTENQPQHF	TRBJ1-5	NA	TRBV9
CASSASTGESPLHF	TRBJ1-6	NA	TRBV25-1
CASSYSRYNTEAFF	TRBJ1-1	NA	TRBV6-5
CASSLPGQNYEQYF	TRBJ2-7	NA	TRBV3-1/TRBV3-2
CASRPPTGGDTEAFF	TRBJ1-1	NA	TRBV7-9
CSASMSGVGQPQHF	TRBJ1-5	NA	TRBV20-1
CASSESGSTDTQYF	TRBJ2-3	NA	TRBV25-1
CSVGGQRREKLFF	TRBJ1-4	once	TRBV29-1
CSVSDRGPPRNEQFF	TRBJ2-1	NA	TRBV29-1
CASRLRTGGSGANVLTF	TRBJ2-6	NA	TRBV7-2
CAWTPGQTYEQYF	TRBJ2-7	NA	TRBV30